The subject of this entry is one T cell receptor (beta chain). As yet, its antigen is unknown. The CDR3 contains 16 residues. The data derive from a study of cytomegalovirus exposure and HLA in healthy donors. Study results and caveats: In vitro checks showed that a few CMV-associated chains really do target CMV antigens.

PCR employed 60 Vbeta and 13 Jbeta primers. The method was immunoSEQ multiplex PCR; TCRdb's version includes in-frame clones alone and lacks a portion of them. The sample lists approximately 180,000 clones, about four fifths occurring once. The clonotype was recovered from a man between 18 and 35 years old in good health and CMV-seronegative. The chain combines TRBV12-2 with TRBJ2-1; the D call TRBD1 from the table was never checked on the DNA. TRBV12-2 is marked as a pseudogene. The material sequenced was PBMCs. Here the CDR3 reads CASRLEQGISYNEQFF. CDR3 coding DNA: TGTGCAAGTCGCTTAGAGCAGGGTATCTCCTACAATGAGCAGTTCTTC.